The rows below give T cell receptor beta chains drawn from one sample of a study of cytotoxic CD8 clonotypes in ibrutinib-treated CLL. Profiled with immunoSEQ multiplex PCR; TCRdb holds only in-frame clones, not every one. The sample records 200,000 to 250,000 clones, 79% being singletons. The sample here was PBMCs, taken after 12 months of ibrutinib treatment. Receptors were obtained from a human donor with chronic lymphocytic leukemia. CDR3s include the opening cysteine and the closing phenylalanine or tryptophan. The order of the fields is J gene, V gene, CDR3 protein.

J: TRBJ2-2
V: TRBV7-8
CDR3: CASSFPRGTSGGPTGELFF

J: TRBJ2-5
V: TRBV19
CDR3: CASSRAVAGLTQYF

J: TRBJ2-3
V: TRBV19
CDR3: CASSIGTDIDTQYF

J: TRBJ2-1
V: TRBV28
CDR3: CASRWALAGAYNEQFF

J: TRBJ1-6
V: TRBV7-9
CDR3: CASSLDWGLGWPLHF

J: TRBJ2-3
V: TRBV5-1
CDR3: CASSLKDTQYF

J: TRBJ2-3
V: TRBV4-1
CDR3: CASSQIAGGPEGDTQYF

J: TRBJ2-4
V: TRBV27
CDR3: CASSYDHQDIQYF

J: TRBJ1-2
V: TRBV6-1
CDR3: CASRGEVGYTF

J: TRBJ2-1
V: TRBV27
CDR3: CASSAYWSSYNEQFF

J: TRBJ1-5
V: TRBV11-2
CDR3: CASSLEGSNQPQHF

J: TRBJ1-2
V: TRBV5-1
CDR3: CASRTTAGAYGYTF

J: TRBJ2-7
V: TRBV21-1
CDR3: CASSKSAEIYEQYF

J: TRBJ2-1
V: TRBV23-1
CDR3: CASRSTGSSYNEQFF

J: TRBJ1-5
V: TRBV28
CDR3: CASSPGTGRSNQPQHF

J: TRBJ2-5
V: TRBV27
CDR3: CASSLVEGARTQYF

J: TRBJ1-1
V: TRBV10-2
CDR3: CASSDSQADTEAFF

J: TRBJ2-1
V: TRBV6-6
CDR3: CASSYQGGEFF

J: TRBJ2-7
V: TRBV5-1
CDR3: CASSLASGGLYEQYF

J: TRBJ2-1
V: TRBV6-1
CDR3: CASSYSGGYNEQFF

J: TRBJ1-1
V: TRBV11-2
CDR3: CASSRPIETGGEKAFF

J: TRBJ2-1
V: TRBV9
CDR3: CASSPWGGSSYNEQFF

J: TRBJ1-2
V: TRBV9
CDR3: CASSVAPVGFGGYTF

J: TRBJ1-1
V: TRBV11-2
CDR3: CASSLVGQGDTEAFF

J: TRBJ2-1
V: TRBV28
CDR3: CASRRQGAPVGEQFF

J: TRBJ2-7
V: TRBV5-6
CDR3: CASSWALKDISEQYF

J: TRBJ2-1
V: TRBV5-1
CDR3: CASSPGRTYNEQFF

J: TRBJ1-1
V: TRBV2
CDR3: CASTPLWGQGTEAFF

J: TRBJ2-5
V: TRBV5-4
CDR3: CASSLWGAETQYF